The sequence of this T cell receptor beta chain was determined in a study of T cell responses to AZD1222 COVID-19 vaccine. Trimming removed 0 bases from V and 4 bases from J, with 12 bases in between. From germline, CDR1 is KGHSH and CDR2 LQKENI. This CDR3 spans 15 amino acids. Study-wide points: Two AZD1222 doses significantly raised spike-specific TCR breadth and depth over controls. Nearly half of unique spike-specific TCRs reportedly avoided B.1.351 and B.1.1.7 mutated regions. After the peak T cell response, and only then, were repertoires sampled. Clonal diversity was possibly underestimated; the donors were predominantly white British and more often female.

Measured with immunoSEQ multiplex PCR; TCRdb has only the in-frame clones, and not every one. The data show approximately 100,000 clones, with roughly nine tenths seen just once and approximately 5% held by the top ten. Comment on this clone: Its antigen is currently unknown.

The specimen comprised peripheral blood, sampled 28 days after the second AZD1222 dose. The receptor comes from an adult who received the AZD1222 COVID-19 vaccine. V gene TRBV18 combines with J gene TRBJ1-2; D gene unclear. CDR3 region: CASSPPSVSGYGYTF. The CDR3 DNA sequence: TGTGCCAGCTCACCACCGAGCGTAAGCGGCTATGGCTACACCTTC.